This TCR beta chain was profiled in a study of blood T cell repertoires in COVID-19 (dated by TCRdb to 2018 to 2020). For the study in its entirety: Samples covering the acute and convalescent phases of COVID-19 were provided by collaborators in the United States, Italy and Spain. The material from the prospective study consisted of cDNA or gDNA derived from T cells, B-cell-depleted T cells, or PBMCs. Deeply sampled blood TCRbeta repertoires from subjects exposed to, actively infected with, or recovered from COVID-19 were included in the dataset. The repertoires were released in a freely available public database meant as a resource for research on the immune response to SARS-CoV-2. The samples were drawn from the first 160 participants of the ongoing ImmuneRACE study and from 950 to 1,500 subjects provided by 6 global collaborators. Nearly every sample came with metadata listing a de-identified subject ID, COVID-19 status, age in years and sex. Where HLA class I and class II types were available, the types were taken from metadata supplied by the sample provider, not from assay-based typing.

A note on this clone: The antigen it binds to is not known. No much larger clonotype is one base removed from it; base qualities were not supplied.

TCRbeta CDR3 regions were amplified from genomic DNA by means of the immunoSEQ Assay, a bias-controlled multiplex PCR. Processing in the source paper ran as follows. The number of nucleated cells in each sample was estimated from the amplification of reference gene primers within the assay. To quantify the absolute abundance of each unique TCRbeta CDR3 rearrangement, sequence reads were collapsed and filtered. For each sample, productive Simpson clonality was calculated as the square root of Simpson's diversity index over productive rearrangements. In TCRdb, the immuneACCESS table is reduced to in-frame sequences with V and J assigned. These tables do not hold every clone; where another copy was compared, an unresolved V gene accounts for under half, and the others remain unexplained. For V, J and clone size, that table is used; D and trimming come from the DNA. In this sample the table shows over 300,000 clones, just over 85% of which occur a single time. The ten most abundant clones make up 10% of the sample.

Paper-wide results and their limitations: Clinical and demographic metadata were provided uncurated, with the amount varying by source and participant.

The germline V gene (reference sequence) specifies LNHDA as CDR1 and SQIVND as CDR2. The cysteine opens and the phenylalanine closes a CDR3 of 17 amino acids. Only the CDR3 region is kept as DNA, spanning 51 bases read in frame from base 1. V and J lose 0 bases and 0 bases, and a span of 14 bases separates them. Participants in the prospective study were enrolled through a virtual design, were aged roughly 18 to 95 years, and lived in under 25 United States geographic areas. In the prospective study, participants were assigned to cohorts based on the clinical history participants reported in a screening survey and a study questionnaire. Recovered participants in ImmuneRACE Cohort 3 were defined by two consecutive negative NP/OP PCR tests, clearance by a healthcare professional, or resolution of symptoms. In the prospective study, mobile phlebotomists collected whole blood, serum and a nasopharyngeal or oropharyngeal swab from each participant. Over an approximately 2-month period, participants in the prospective study had the option of providing additional blood draws and questionnaires. Before DNA extraction, blood samples from the prospective study were shipped at room temperature or frozen.

The rearrangement combines TRBV19 with TRBJ1-1; the D gene remains uncertain. The TCR originated in a woman younger than 30 who had recovered from COVID-19. The sequenced sample consisted of PBMCs or T cells enriched from blood (not recorded which). The DNA is as follows: TGTGCCAGTAGTATAGAGCACGGTACCTTCATGAACACTGAAGCTTTCTTT. Its coded protein is CASSIEHGTFMNTEAFF.